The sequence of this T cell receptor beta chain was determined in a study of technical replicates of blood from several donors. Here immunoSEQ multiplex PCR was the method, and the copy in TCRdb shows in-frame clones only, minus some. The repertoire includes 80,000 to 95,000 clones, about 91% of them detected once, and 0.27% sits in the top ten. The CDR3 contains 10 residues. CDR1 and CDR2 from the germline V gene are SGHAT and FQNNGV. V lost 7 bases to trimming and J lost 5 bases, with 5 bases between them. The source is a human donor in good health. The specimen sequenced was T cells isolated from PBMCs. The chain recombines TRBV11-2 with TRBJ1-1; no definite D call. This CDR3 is CASKRTEAFF. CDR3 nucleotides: TGTGCCAGCAAGAGGACTGAAGCTTTCTTT.